The source of this T cell receptor beta chain is a study of blood T cell repertoires in COVID-19 (dated by TCRdb to the early 2020s). Broadly, across the study: The collaborator samples originated in the United States, Italy and Spain and spanned the acute and convalescent phases of COVID-19. The samples were drawn from the first 160 participants of the ongoing ImmuneRACE study and from 1,254 subjects provided by 6 global collaborators. The repertoires were released in a freely available public database meant as a resource for research on the immune response to SARS-CoV-2. The material from the prospective study consisted of cDNA or gDNA derived from T cells, B-cell-depleted T cells, or PBMCs. The sample metadata nearly always contained a de-identified subject ID, COVID-19 status, age in years and sex. Where available, HLA class I and class II types were taken from metadata supplied by the sample provider and were not determined by assay-based typing. Subjects who had been exposed to COVID-19, were actively infected with it, or had recovered from it provided the deeply sampled blood TCRbeta repertoires that made up the dataset.

Paper-wide results and their limitations: Clinical and demographic metadata were provided uncurated, with the amount varying by source and participant.

With respect to this clone: It has no known antigen specificity. No base quality information exists; no much larger clone differs at one position.

TCRbeta CDR3 regions were amplified from genomic DNA by means of the immunoSEQ Assay, a bias-controlled multiplex PCR. In the paper's pipeline: The number of nucleated cells in each sample was estimated from the amplification of reference gene primers within the assay. To quantify the absolute abundance of each unique TCRbeta CDR3 rearrangement, sequence reads were collapsed and filtered. For each sample, productive Simpson clonality was calculated by taking the square root of Simpson's diversity index across productive rearrangements. Here the immuneACCESS table is served through TCRdb, limited to in-frame sequences with V and J called. Missing clones are a known gap in these copies; in checked studies unresolved V genes cover under half, and the rest lacks a known reason. V and J calls and clone size are copied from that table; D and trimming were computed from the DNA. This sample has about 37,000 clones in its table, and approximately 80% of those were observed once. Approximately 15% of the sample rests with the top ten.

Spanning cysteine to phenylalanine, the CDR3 consists of 12 amino acids. The sequence is cut down to CDR3 DNA, 36 bases in frame from base 1. Trimming takes 5 bases from V and 15 bases from J, and the germline ends sit 17 bases apart. Each collaborating institution followed its own protocols to collect whole blood in K2EDTA tubes. For TCRbeta analysis, collaborators shipped samples as frozen whole blood, isolated PBMCs, or DNA extracted from either of those sample types. Here the chain combines TRBV12-3 or TRBV12-4 and TRBJ2-1, and the D gene may be TRBD2, 5 bases matching. The sequenced sample consisted of peripheral blood. The source is a woman aged 70-85 years with acute or convalescent COVID-19. The CDR3 here reads CASSPRAAEGFF. The DNA sequence is as follows: TGTGCCAGCAGTCCAAGAGCGGCCGAGGGGTTCTTC.